One sample yielded the 2 T cell receptor beta chains listed below, sequenced in a study of identical twins. TCRdb passed the 5' RACE reads through MiXCR, listing each CDR3 protein once. Of roughly 770,000 distinct CDR3 sequences listed, over 15% are singletons. These data are also associated with another study on T cells expressing NK-cell markers.

The source material was PBMCs. Receptor source: a woman younger than 30 in good health.

The rearrangement uses TRBV20-1 and TRBJ2-7; 12 nucleotides match TRBD2. Per germline, CDR1 DFQATT and CDR2 SNEGSKA (reference sequence). The ends lost 6 bases at V and 5 bases at J; junction bases unmatched: 11. This CDR3 is built from 15 residues. CDR3 protein: CSANPGLAGINEQYF. The CDR3 DNA reads TGCAGTGCAAACCCGGGACTAGCGGGTATTAACGAGCAGTACTTC.

This clonotype was detected only a few times. The chain links TRBV6-2 or TRBV6-3 to TRBJ2-7, with D unclear. Looked up from germline, CDR1 is MNHEY and CDR2 is SVGEGT. Trimming pared 7 bases from V and 3 bases from J, leaving 19 bases between. CDR3 size: 15 residues. CDR3 amino acids: CASTPRVRVGYEQYF. Here the CDR3 DNA reads TGTGCCAGCACCCCCCGAGTCCGGGTAGGCTACGAGCAGTACTTC.